The following is a T cell receptor (beta chain) sequence with its context. Its antigen remains unknown. This record belongs to a study of PD-1 blockade in mismatch repair-deficient tumors. This table comes from immunoSEQ multiplex PCR, and its TCRdb copy is limited to in-frame clones, with some not included. The sample shows some 14,000 clones, around 87% of them seen only once. Specified time point: roughly ten-day in vitro stimulation with candidate neoantigen peptide 6. Baseline for clone expansion was a parallel culture with no peptide. Germline lookup yields CDR1 SGHRS and CDR2 YFSETQ. The CDR3 runs to 13 residues. V was shortened by 4 bases and J by 3 bases, with 8 bases between the two germline ends.

The input for sequencing was cells cultured in vitro, taken from a patient treated with pembrolizumab. The origin of this receptor is an adult with mismatch repair-deficient cancer. The chain joins TRBV5-1 to TRBJ1-5, with D unresolved. CDR3 DNA sequence: TGCGCCAGCAGCCCGGACTCCAATCAGCCCCAGCATTTT. Translated: CASSPDSNQPQHF.